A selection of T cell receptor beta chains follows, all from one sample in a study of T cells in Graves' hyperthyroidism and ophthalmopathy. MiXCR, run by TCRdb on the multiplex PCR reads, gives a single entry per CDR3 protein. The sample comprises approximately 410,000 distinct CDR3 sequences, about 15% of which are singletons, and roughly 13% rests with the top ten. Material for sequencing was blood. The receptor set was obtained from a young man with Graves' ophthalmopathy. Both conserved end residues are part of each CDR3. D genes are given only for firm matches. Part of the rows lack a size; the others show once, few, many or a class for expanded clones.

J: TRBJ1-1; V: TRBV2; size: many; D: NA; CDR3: CASSVRGSDTEAFF; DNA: TGTGCCAGCAGTGTTCGGGGGAGCGACACTGAAGCTTTCTTT
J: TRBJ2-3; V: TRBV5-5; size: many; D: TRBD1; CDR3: CASSYHRGHTDTQYF; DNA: TGTGCCAGCAGCTACCACAGGGGGCACACAGATACGCAGTATTTT
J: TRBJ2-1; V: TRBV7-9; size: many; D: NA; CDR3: CATGLRDTQGDEQFF; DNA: TGTGCCACGGGCCTCCGGGACACCCAAGGGGATGAGCAGTTCTTC
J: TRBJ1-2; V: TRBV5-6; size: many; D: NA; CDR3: CASSLDQGGGYTF; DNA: TGTGCCAGCAGCTTGGATCAGGGCGGTGGCTACACCTTC
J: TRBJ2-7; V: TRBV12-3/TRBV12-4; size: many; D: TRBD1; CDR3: CASRQDGTGFYEQYF; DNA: TGTGCCAGCAGGCAAGACGGGACAGGATTTTACGAGCAGTACTTC
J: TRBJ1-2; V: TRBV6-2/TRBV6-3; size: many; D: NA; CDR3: CASSSSGRIYGYTF; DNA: TGTGCCAGCAGTTCCTCGGGACGGATCTATGGCTACACCTTC
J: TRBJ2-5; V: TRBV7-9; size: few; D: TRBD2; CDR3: CASSWTSGEETQYF; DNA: TGTGCCAGCAGCTGGACTAGCGGGGAAGAGACCCAGTACTTC
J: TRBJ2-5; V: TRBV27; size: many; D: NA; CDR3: CASSFAGHGTQYF; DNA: TGTGCCAGCAGTTTTGCAGGCCATGGGACCCAGTACTTC
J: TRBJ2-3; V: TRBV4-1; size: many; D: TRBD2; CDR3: CASSQDVEAGERTDTQYF; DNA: TGCGCCAGCAGCCAAGATGTAGAAGCGGGAGAGCGCACAGATACGCAGTATTTT
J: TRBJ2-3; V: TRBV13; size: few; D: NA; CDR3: CASSPQGTLPTDTQYF; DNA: TGTGCCAGCAGCCCCCAAGGTACTTTACCCACAGATACGCAGTATTTT
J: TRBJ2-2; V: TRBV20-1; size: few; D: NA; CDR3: CSASSEGADTGELFF; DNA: TGCAGTGCTAGTTCGGAGGGGGCTGACACCGGGGAGCTGTTTTTT
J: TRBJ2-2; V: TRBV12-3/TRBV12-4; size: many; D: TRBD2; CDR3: CASSFQGLGGLTGELFF; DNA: TGTGCCAGCAGTTTCCAGGGACTAGGGGGGTTAACCGGGGAGCTGTTTTTT
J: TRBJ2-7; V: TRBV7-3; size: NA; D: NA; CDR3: CASSLSGGNAYEQYF; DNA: TGTGCCAGCAGCTTATCGGGCGGTAACGCCTACGAGCAGTACTTC
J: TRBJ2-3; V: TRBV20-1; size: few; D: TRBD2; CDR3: CSARGSGRALTDTQYF; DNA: TGCAGTGCCCGGGGTAGCGGGAGGGCCTTAACAGATACGCAGTATTTT
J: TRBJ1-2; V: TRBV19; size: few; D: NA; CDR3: CASRSYEGDIYGYTF; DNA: TGTGCCAGTAGAAGTTATGAGGGGGATATCTATGGCTACACCTTC
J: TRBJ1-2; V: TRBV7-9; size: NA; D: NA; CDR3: CASSLVPWRNGYTF; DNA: TGTGCCAGCAGCTTAGTCCCCTGGCGTAATGGCTACACCTTC
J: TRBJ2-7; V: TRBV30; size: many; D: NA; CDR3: CAWSVSHEQYF; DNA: TGTGCCTGGAGTGTGAGCCACGAGCAGTACTTC
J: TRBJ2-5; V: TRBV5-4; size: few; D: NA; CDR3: CASSPPRGRKETQYF; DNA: TGTGCCAGCAGCCCCCCCCGGGGTCGCAAAGAGACCCAGTACTTC
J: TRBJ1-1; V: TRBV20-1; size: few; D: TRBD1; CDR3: CSARTGSHTEAFF; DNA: TGCAGTGCTAGGACAGGGTCCCACACTGAAGCTTTCTTT
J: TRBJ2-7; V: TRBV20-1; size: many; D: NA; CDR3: CSARGQGPYEQYF; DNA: TGCAGTGCTAGGGGGCAGGGCCCCTACGAGCAGTACTTC
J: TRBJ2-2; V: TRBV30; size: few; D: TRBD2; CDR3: CAWSSAGGAGELFF; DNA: TGTGCCTGGAGTTCCGCGGGAGGGGCCGGGGAGCTGTTTTTT
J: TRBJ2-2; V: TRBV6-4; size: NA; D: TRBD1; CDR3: CASSDSSQGDTGELFF; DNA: TGTGCCAGCAGTGACTCGTCCCAGGGGGACACCGGGGAGCTGTTTTTT
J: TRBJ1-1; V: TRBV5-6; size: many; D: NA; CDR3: CASSPTGSDTEAFF; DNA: TGTGCCAGCAGCCCAACAGGGAGCGACACTGAAGCTTTCTTT
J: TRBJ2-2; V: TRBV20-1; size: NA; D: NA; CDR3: CSASEGDLTGELFF; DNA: TGCAGTGCGAGCGAAGGGGACCTCACCGGGGAGCTGTTTTTT